This T cell receptor beta chain was documented in a study of cytomegalovirus exposure and HLA in healthy donors. Both 60 Vbeta primers and 13 Jbeta primers went into the PCR. Only in-frame clones appear in the TCRdb table, and some are missing; sequencing was by immunoSEQ multiplex PCR. Seen here are 130,000 to 150,000 clones, approximately 78% observed once, and the top ten hold approximately 2.5%. Germline V CDR1 and CDR2: MNHEY, SVGAGI. The CDR3 runs 15 residues. Losses at the gene ends were 6 bases for V and 1 base for J; bases not matched to a gene: 3. This clone was observed a handful of times. The specimen was PBMCs. V gene TRBV6-5 combines with J gene TRBJ1-5; 10 bases match TRBD1. This sequence originates from a woman between 18 and 30 years old in good health and CMV-seropositive. CDR3 protein: CASRPGQGSNQPQHF. CDR3 DNA sequence: TGTGCCAGCAGGCCGGGACAGGGGAGCAATCAGCCCCAGCATTTT.